This TCR beta chain was found in a study of CD8 T cells in ankylosing spondylitis. Whole-study results and caveats: Seemingly characteristic of ankylosing spondylitis blood was a TCR beta motif consisting of about 8 highly homologous variants. Previously reported in reactive arthritis synovial fluid and blood were some of the motif variants. CD8+ by phenotype, disease-linked clones were relatively rare in peripheral blood.

Quantitative 5'-RACE with molecular barcodes generated TCR beta libraries. TCRdb fed the 5' RACE reads into MiXCR, producing one record per CDR3 protein. The sample holds some 150,000 distinct CDR3 sequences; roughly an eighth are singletons and the top ten take about 4%. Comment on this clonotype: Its matching antigen is unknown. This may stem from a read error, because a much larger clone lies one nucleotide away.

Germline values: CDR1 LNHNV, CDR2 YYDKDF (reference sequence). The CDR3 is 16 residues long. The source is a female donor with ankylosing spondylitis or in good health (not recorded which). The sample taken for sequencing was blood, either unsorted or a sorted T cell fraction (not recorded which). The genes are TRBV15 and TRBJ1-6, with D possibly TRBD1 on 5 matching bases. The CDR3, as DNA: TGTGCCGCCAGCCCTAAGGGGAGCTCCTATAATTCACCCCTCCACTTT. Protein: CAASPKGSSYNSPLHF.